This T cell receptor beta chain was found in a study of CD8+ T cells in alopecia areata. Whole-study findings and limits: Sequenced scalp T cells also include alphabeta T cells resident in normal skin. Elevated clonality characterized lesional scalp relative to normal scalp, particularly in alopecia totalis/universalis.

In each case, RNA was isolated and then reverse transcribed into cDNA as the sequencing template. The protocol was immunoSEQ multiplex PCR, while the TCRdb copy is restricted to in-frame clones and leaves out a portion. Found here are fewer than 150,000 clones, 45% to 60% of them singletons; the top ten hold under 5%. The germline V gene has CDR1 SGHRS and CDR2 YFSETQ. V gave up 0 bases and J gave up 3 bases; unmatched junction bases: 5. This CDR3 spans 15 amino acids. This clone was counted between two and nine times. What it binds is not known. The sample consisted of CD4+ T cells sorted from blood, taken at week 0. The chain couples TRBV5-1 to TRBJ2-5, with 7 nucleotides matching TRBD2. The sequence was obtained from a human donor with alopecia areata. The DNA for the CDR3 is TGCGCCAGCAGCTTGGCGGGGGGACCCGAAGAGACCCAGTACTTC. Its protein is CASSLAGGPEETQYF.